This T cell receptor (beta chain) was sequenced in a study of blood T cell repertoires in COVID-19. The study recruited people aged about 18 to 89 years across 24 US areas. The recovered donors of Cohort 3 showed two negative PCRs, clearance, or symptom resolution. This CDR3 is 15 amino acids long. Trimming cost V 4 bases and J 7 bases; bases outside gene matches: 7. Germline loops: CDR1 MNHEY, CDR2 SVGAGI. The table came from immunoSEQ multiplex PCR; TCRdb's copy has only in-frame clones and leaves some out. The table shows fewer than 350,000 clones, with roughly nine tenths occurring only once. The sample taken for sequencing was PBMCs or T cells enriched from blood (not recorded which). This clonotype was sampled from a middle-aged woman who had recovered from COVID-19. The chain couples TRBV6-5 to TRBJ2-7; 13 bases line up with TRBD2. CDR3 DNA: TGTGCCAGCAGTTGGGGACTAGCGGGGACGGGGGAGCAGTACTTC. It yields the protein CASSWGLAGTGEQYF.